A single sample is the source of the 22 T cell receptor beta chains below, sequenced in a study of T cell responses to AZD1222 COVID-19 vaccine. The assay was immunoSEQ multiplex PCR, and TCRdb's table has in-frame clones only and misses some. This table has approximately 150,000 clones, around 87% appearing once. Sequenced here: peripheral blood, sampled on day 0 of AZD1222 vaccination. These receptors came from an adult in good health.

The chain has TRBV11-2 and TRBJ1-3; 9 bases are a match to TRBD1. The CDR3 has 16 amino acids. The V gene end was trimmed by 2 bases and the J gene end by 2 bases; junction bases not matched to a gene: 4. Germline-derived CDR1 and CDR2 are SGHAT and FQNNGV. The CDR3 protein is CASSLPGQGAGNTIYF. CDR3 nucleotide sequence: TGTGCCAGCAGCTTACCGGGACAGGGCGCTGGAAACACCATATATTTT.

The rearrangement uses TRBV9 and TRBJ1-2; 8 bases align to TRBD1. Germline assignment: CDR1 SGDLS and CDR2 YYNGEE. V shed 4 bases, J shed 6 bases, and the junction held 8 bases outside the gene matches. CDR3 length: 14 amino acids. The CDR3 region has the DNA TGTGCCAGCAGCCCTCGACAGGGGTACGATGGCTACACCTTC. The encoded protein is CASSPRQGYDGYTF.

V usage is TRBV18 and J usage is TRBJ2-5, with 7 bases lining up with TRBD1. The germline gives CDR1 KGHSH, CDR2 LQKENI. V gave up 3 bases and J gave up 2 bases; unmatched junction bases: 9. The CDR3 runs to 16 residues. CDR3 bases: TGTGCCAGCTCACCTCTCTATGGGACAGATCAAGAGACCCAGTACTTC. Its translation: CASSPLYGTDQETQYF.

V usage is TRBV30 and J usage is TRBJ2-1; possible D gene TRBD1, 6 bases. The CDR3 is 12 amino acids. Germline CDR1 GTSNPN, CDR2 SVGIG (reference sequence). The V gene lost 7 bases and the J gene lost 9 bases, with 16 bases spanning the gap. CDR3 DNA: TGTGCCTCAACTAGTGGGGGCGGTGAGCAGTTCTTC. Protein: CASTSGGGEQFF.

The V call is TRBV7-8, the J call TRBJ2-7; the D is unclear. Germline CDR1 and CDR2: SGHVS and FQNEAQ. Trimming shortened V by 1 base and J by 0 bases, and 10 bases separated the two germline ends. This CDR3 is built from 15 residues. CDR3 residues: CASSLGGSSSYEQYF. CDR3 coding DNA: TGTGCCAGCAGCTTAGGTGGCTCGAGCTCCTACGAGCAGTACTTC.

This clone was detected once. This chain links TRBV28 with TRBJ1-2; D might be TRBD1 (5 bases). The V gene lost 4 bases and the J gene lost 2 bases, with 11 bases spanning the gap. Germline assignment: CDR1 MDHEN and CDR2 SYDVKM. CDR3 size: 14 residues. This CDR3 reads CASSSVRGNYGYTF. The CDR3 DNA reads as TGTGCCAGCAGTTCGGTCCGGGGCAACTATGGCTACACCTTC.

This clone was counted a single time. CDR3 in DNA: TGTGCCAGCAGTTGGGAGGGAACGTCACCCCTCCACTTT. It yields the protein CASSWEGTSPLHF. This sequence joins TRBV6-5 and TRBJ1-6; D uncertain. CDR1 MNHEY and CDR2 SVGAGI come from the germline V gene. The CDR3 is 13 residues long. The V end lost 4 bases, the J end lost 10 bases, and 11 bases lay between the germline ends.

The CDR3 reads CASRSFISNEQFF. Here the CDR3 DNA reads TGCGCCAGCAGATCATTTATTAGCAATGAGCAGTTCTTC. The J gene is TRBJ2-1, the V gene TRBV5-1; no reliable D call. Germline V lookup: CDR1 SGHRS, CDR2 YFSETQ. Trimming left V 5 bases short and J 6 bases short, with 12 bases between. The CDR3 extends over 13 amino acids.

The V and J genes are TRBV6-5 and TRBJ2-3, with D uncertain. Germline V gene lookup returns CDR1 MNHEY and CDR2 SVGAGI. The CDR3 consists of 12 residues. V dropped 0 bases and J dropped 4 bases, with 2 bases sitting between them. CDR3 sequence: CASSYSPDTQYF. Here the CDR3 DNA reads TGTGCCAGCAGTTACTCCCCAGATACGCAGTATTTT.

This clone was counted a single time. The rearrangement uses TRBV4-2 and TRBJ1-3, with a possible D match to TRBD1 (6 bases). CDR1 is LGHNA and CDR2 is YNFKEQ in the germline V gene. V was shortened by 0 bases and J by 2 bases, with 14 bases between the two germline ends. This CDR3 region has 17 residues. CDR3 nucleotides: TGTGCCAGCAGCCAAGATCGGGGAAGGGGGGCTGGAAACACCATATATTTT. The encoded protein is CASSQDRGRGAGNTIYF.

The chain employs TRBV3-1 (or the pseudogene TRBV3-2) and TRBJ1-2, with TRBD1 matching over 7 bases. The germline gives CDR1 LGHDT, CDR2 YNNKEL (reference sequence). The CDR3 has 15 residues. The V segment lost 3 bases and the J segment 2 bases; nucleotides outside the gene matches: 6. The CDR3 nucleotides are TGTGCCAGCAGCCATGGGGACAGACTAAACTATGGCTACACCTTC. It yields the protein CASSHGDRLNYGYTF.

The rearrangement joins TRBV6-5 to TRBJ1-1; D call uncertain. Germline V CDR1 and CDR2: MNHEY, SVGAGI. CDR3 size: 13 residues. With 4 bases removed from V and 3 bases from J, the gap between germline ends came to 9 bases. DNA for the CDR3: TGTGCCAGCAGTTCGTTTCAGGACACTGAAGCTTTCTTT. Translated, it gives CASSSFQDTEAFF.

The chain links TRBV10-1 to TRBJ2-2, with TRBD2 as a possible D gene (6 bases). Trimming left V 2 bases short and J 4 bases short, with 14 bases between. The CDR3 extends over 16 amino acids. Germline CDR1 is WNHNN and CDR2 is SYGVQD (reference sequence). The CDR3 DNA follows: TGCGCCAGCAGTGAGCCTCCTAGCGCTGGCACCGGGGAGCTGTTTTTT. Translated, it gives CASSEPPSAGTGELFF.

The chain couples TRBV7-9 to TRBJ2-1, with 11 bases identical to TRBD1. Germline V lookup: CDR1 SEHNR, CDR2 FQNEAQ (reference sequence). The CDR3 contains 16 residues. The junction had 10 bases not matched to a gene; V was cut back by 5 bases and J by 7 bases. CDR3 nucleotide sequence: TGTGCCAGCAGCCCGCAGGGACAGGGGGTAAGGAATGAGCAGTTCTTC. Translating gives CASSPQGQGVRNEQFF.

The chain employs TRBV5-4 and TRBJ1-2, with 7 bases matching TRBD1. There are 13 residues in the CDR3. Unmatched junction bases numbered 4, after V lost 0 bases and J lost 8 bases. Germline lookup yields CDR1 SGHNT and CDR2 YYREEE (reference sequence). CDR3 residues: CASSLGQGGGYTF. The CDR3 nucleotides read TGTGCCAGCAGCTTGGGACAGGGAGGGGGCTACACCTTC.

The V call is TRBV7-2, the J call TRBJ1-2; D gene uncertain. V was shortened by 1 base and J by 1 base, with 7 bases between the two germline ends. The CDR3 runs to 14 residues. Germline loops: CDR1 SGHTA, CDR2 FQGNSA. CDR3 bases: TGTGCCAGCAGCTTAGTAACGGTTAACTATGGCTACACCTTC. It codes for CASSLVTVNYGYTF.

The V call is TRBV5-1, the J call TRBJ2-5, with a weak D call TRBD2 (6 bases). The germline V gene has CDR1 SGHRS and CDR2 YFSETQ. Trimming left V 4 bases short and J 4 bases short, with 17 bases between. CDR3 length: 15 residues. The CDR3 DNA sequence: TGCGCCAGCAGCCGTATGCTAGCGTTCGGAGAGACCCAGTACTTC. Encoded protein: CASSRMLAFGETQYF.

The chain combines TRBV19 with TRBJ1-4; TRBD1 aligns across 9 bases. The junction had 14 bases not matched to a gene; V was cut back by 4 bases and J by 5 bases. Germline V gene data show CDR1 as LNHDA and CDR2 as SQIVND (reference sequence). This CDR3 spans 18 amino acids. CDR3 in DNA: TGTGCCAGTAGTACCAACCGGGACAGGGCTTCATTAAATGAAAAACTGTTTTTT. It encodes CASSTNRDRASLNEKLFF.

In its sample, this clone was seen once. The chain couples TRBV5-1 to TRBJ2-5; TRBD2 matches 12 bases. V gave up 3 bases and J gave up 4 bases; unmatched junction bases: 1. The V gene's germline CDR1 is SGHRS and CDR2 YFSETQ. There are 14 residues in the CDR3. The DNA for the CDR3 is TGCGCCAGCAGCTCGGGACTAGCGGGAGAGACCCAGTACTTC. This sequence encodes CASSSGLAGETQYF.

The J gene is TRBJ1-2, the V gene TRBV2, with D maybe TRBD1 (5 bases). CDR1 is SNHLY and CDR2 is FYNNEI in the germline V gene. V was trimmed by 10 bases and J by 8 bases, leaving 17 bases between them. The CDR3 consists of 12 residues. The CDR3 DNA follows: TGTGCCACTACCTCTGGGACTGGCGGCTACACCTTC. Its protein is CATTSGTGGYTF.

The chain combines TRBV7-2 with TRBJ2-1; 8 bases fit TRBD2. Germline V gene lookup returns CDR1 SGHTA and CDR2 FQGNSA. CDR3 length equals 15 residues. V lost 1 base, J lost 12 bases, and 11 bases stayed unmatched. The CDR3 is CASSLGTSGLRAQFF. The DNA for the CDR3 is TGTGCCAGCAGCTTAGGAACTAGCGGTCTCCGGGCGCAGTTCTTC.

This chain uses TRBV7-2 with TRBJ2-7, with D perhaps TRBD1 (6 bases). V was shortened by 5 bases and J by 4 bases, with 15 bases between the two germline ends. The CDR3 length is 14 residues. Germline loops: CDR1 SGHTA, CDR2 FQGNSA. The CDR3 loop is CASSRSGVRYEQYF. In nucleotides, the CDR3 is TGTGCCAGCAGCCGGTCAGGGGTTCGGTACGAGCAGTACTTC. Complete variable domain (other parts from reference TRBV7-2 and TRBJ2-7): GAGVSQSPSNKVTEKGKDVELRCDPISGHTALYWYRQSLGQGLEFLIYFQGNSAPDKSGLPSDRFSAERTGGSVSTLTIQRTQQEDSAVYLCASSRSGVRYEQYFGPGTRLTVT.